This TCR beta chain was sequenced in a study of T cells after yellow fever vaccination. In making TCR cDNA, 5'RACE template switching added a universal primer site and UMIs to it. TCRdb reprocessed the 5' RACE reads via MiXCR and lists one record per CDR3 protein. Counted here are hundreds of thousands of distinct CDR3 sequences, around 20% occurring once; the ten biggest clones make up 15% to 20%. The length of the CDR3 is 15 residues. V lost 3 bases to trimming and J lost 7 bases, with 16 bases between them. In germline, CDR1 is MNHEY, CDR2 SVGAGI. This clonotype was observed a few times. The rearrangement links TRBV6-5 to TRBJ2-4; D not resolved. Sample: PBMCs, taken before the yellow fever booster vaccination. This receptor was obtained from a man between 18 and 29 years old who received the YFV17D yellow fever vaccine. CDR3 DNA sequence: TGTGCCAGCAGTTATATAGCCGGGTCCTTTAACATTCAGTACTTC. Encoded protein: CASSYIAGSFNIQYF.